These 6 T cell receptor beta chains originate from one sample sequenced in a study of blood T cell repertoires in COVID-19. Using immunoSEQ multiplex PCR, the repertoire was profiled, and TCRdb retains in-frame clones only, with some absent. This table has about 230,000 clones, about nine tenths appearing once. The sequenced sample was PBMCs or T cells enriched from blood (not recorded which). All receptors come from a woman in her thirties or forties with acute COVID-19.

The chain is built from TRBV19 and TRBJ2-5; the D gene is possibly TRBD2 (5 bases). CDR3 length equals 13 residues. Trimming took off 2 bases at V and 4 bases at J, with 8 bases between the two ends. Germline V CDR1 and CDR2: LNHDA, SQIVND (reference sequence). In DNA form, the CDR3 reads TGTGCCAGTAGTATACTCCGGGGAGAGACCCAGTACTTC. It is translated as CASSILRGETQYF.

The genes are TRBV24-1 and TRBJ1-2; D unclear. This CDR3 is built from 13 residues. Trimming took off 4 bases at V and 2 bases at J, with 7 bases between the two ends. The germline CDR1 and CDR2 sequences are KGHDR and SFDVKD. This chain's CDR3 is CATSESGNYGYTF. DNA of the CDR3: TGTGCCACCAGTGAGTCCGGGAACTATGGCTACACCTTC.

This sequence joins TRBV29-1 and TRBJ2-7, with D perhaps TRBD1 (6 bases). Trimming left V 0 bases short and J 6 bases short, with 12 bases between. Germline values: CDR1 SQVTM, CDR2 ANQGSEA. The CDR3 runs to 13 residues. The CDR3: CSVEDPLGGEQYV. The DNA of the CDR3 is TGCAGCGTTGAAGATCCCCTAGGGGGCGAGCAGTACGTC.

The V and J genes are TRBV6-2 or TRBV6-3 and TRBJ1-2; TRBD1 might be the D (5 bases). Germline CDR1 is MNHEY and CDR2 is SVGEGT. Trimming shortened V by 6 bases and J by 4 bases, and 15 bases separated the two germline ends. The CDR3 consists of 14 residues. CDR3 amino acids: CASSPGNGGYGYTF. As DNA, the CDR3 is TGTGCCAGCAGCCCGGGAAACGGGGGCTATGGCTACACCTTC.

The V gene is TRBV6-5, the J gene TRBJ2-5, with D tentatively TRBD2 (6 bases). Germline V gene data show CDR1 as MNHEY and CDR2 as SVGAGI. The V and J ends lost 2 bases and 10 bases respectively, with 23 bases between them. The CDR3 consists of 16 residues. This chain's CDR3 is CASSYELAPATMIQYF. DNA of the CDR3: TGTGCCAGCAGTTACGAACTAGCCCCCGCAACGATGATCCAGTACTTC.

The V gene is TRBV6-5, the J gene TRBJ1-5; 8 bases map to TRBD1. There are 14 residues in the CDR3. Germline-derived CDR1 and CDR2 are MNHEY and SVGAGI. With V trimmed by 4 bases and J by 2 bases, 1 base remained unmatched. The CDR3 bases are TGTGCCAGCAGTTCGACAGGGGGCAATCAGCCCCAGCATTTT. It is translated as CASSSTGGNQPQHF.